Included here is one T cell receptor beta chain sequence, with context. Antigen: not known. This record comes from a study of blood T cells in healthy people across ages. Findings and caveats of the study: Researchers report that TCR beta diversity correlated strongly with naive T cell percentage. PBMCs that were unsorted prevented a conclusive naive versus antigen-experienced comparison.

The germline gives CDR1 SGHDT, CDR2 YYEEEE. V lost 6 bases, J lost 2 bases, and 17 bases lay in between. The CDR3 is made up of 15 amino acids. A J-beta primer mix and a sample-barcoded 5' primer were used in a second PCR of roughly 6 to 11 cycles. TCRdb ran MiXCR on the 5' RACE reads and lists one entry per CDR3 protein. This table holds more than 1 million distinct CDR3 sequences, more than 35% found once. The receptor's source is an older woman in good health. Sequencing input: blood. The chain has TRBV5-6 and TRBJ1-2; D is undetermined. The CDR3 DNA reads TGTGCCAGCATCGATTTTACAGCGGTGAACTATGGCTACACCTTC. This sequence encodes CASIDFTAVNYGYTF. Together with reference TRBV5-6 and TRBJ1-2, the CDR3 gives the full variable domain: DAGVTQSPTHLIKTRGQQVTLRCSPKSGHDTVSWYQQALGQGPQFIFQYYEEEERQRGNFPDRFSGHQFPNYSSELNVNALLLGDSALYLCASIDFTAVNYGYTFGSGTRLTVV.